This T cell receptor beta chain was identified during a study of blood T cells in healthy people across ages (dated by TCRdb to the mid-2010s). Regarding the research as a whole: Template switching captured roughly one uniquely barcoded TCR beta cDNA molecule per two T cells in model experiments. Age-related changes in TCR beta repertoire diversity were measured in the study by deep sequencing normalized with unique cDNA molecular identifiers. The donors were divided into four age groups: young (average around 16 years), middle-aged (around 41), aged (about 62) and long-lived (82). To avoid experimental bias, donors of different ages were distributed randomly across sequencing lanes. For two donors (one aged 18 to 29 and one aged 80 or older), the study analyzed two additional independent replicas of 1 million unique cDNA reads from the same blood draw. Findings and caveats that apply to the study as a whole: Donor CMV infection status was unknown, potentially confounding age-related changes in expanded clonotypes. A strong correlation was found between observed TCR beta diversity and the percentage of naive T cells measured by flow cytometry. Because profiling used bulk unsorted PBMCs, naive and antigen-experienced compartments could not be compared conclusively. Compared with the aged group, more naive CD4+ T cells, fewer expanded clones and increased TCR diversity were shown by the long-lived group, suggesting age selection. As age increased, observed TCR beta diversity per million T cells dropped in a roughly linear way, and a significant reduction was already evident by age around 41. Estimates of total diversity based on one million sequenced T cells were considered lower bounds and underestimates.

V is clipped by 3 bases and J by 3 bases, and the sequence between their germline boundaries is 12 bases long. CDR3 length: 14 amino acids, cysteine to phenylalanine. Only the CDR3 DNA is retained, 42 bases long and in frame from the first base. Worth noting for this clonotype: No cognate antigen has been identified for it. Per-base qualities were not stored, and no clone one base away is much larger.

The donors were roughly 39 Caucasian individuals from Russia, aged roughly 6 to 100 years, who were systemically healthy. Each donor gave ten milliliters of peripheral blood, drawn into EDTA-treated Vacutainer tubes. Ficoll-Paque density-gradient centrifugation was used to isolate PBMCs, with at least 6.5 million per sample. Total RNA was extracted from PBMCs with Trizol reagent, with at least 6 micrograms obtained per sample. The percentages of naive CD45RAhigh/CD27high T cells were determined by flow cytometry on a PBMC aliquot from every donor. Receptor libraries were prepared by 5' RACE. TCRdb shows the sequencer as Illumina HiSeq 2500. A second PCR of roughly 7 to 11 cycles was performed with a sample-barcoded 5' primer and a J-beta primer mix. A unique molecular identifier was introduced onto each TCR beta cDNA molecule by a template-switch 5' adaptor carrying 12 random nucleotides. Each sample yielded at least 3 million CDR3-containing paired-end reads. All of the RNA was converted into first-strand cDNA using the Mint cDNA synthesis kit, with a TRBC-specific oligonucleotide serving as the primer. All cDNA was treated with uracil-DNA glycosylase and then went through a first 18-cycle PCR with the universal primers M1SS and BC2_uni_R. As for how the authors treated the data: Each sample was normalized by randomly selecting 1 million high-quality reads, each carrying a distinct molecular identifier. Instead of being binned into consensus sequences, reads with shared molecular identifiers were discarded. CDR3 identification, clonotype clustering and error correction used MiTCR with a Q25 quality threshold and the strictest error-elimination algorithm. A nonparametric unseen species model with Euler transformation was used to estimate lower-bound total TCR beta diversity. The public reads were quality trimmed at Q25 with fastp and then assembled into clones with MiXCR by TCRdb, keeping productive beta chains. Rows are unified per CDR3 protein, each entry keeping the most common DNA and genes. These V and J calls originate from TCRdb's pipeline instead of the authors' own analysis. Here the sample has more than 650,000 distinct CDR3 sequences; 22% occur a single time. Roughly 22% of the sample comes from the top ten.

The chain was built from TRBV12-3 or TRBV12-4 and TRBJ2-7, with TRBD1 perhaps the D gene, on 8 matching bases. This receptor was identified in a man between 65 and 80 years old in good health. Material for sequencing was blood. The nucleotide sequence reads TGTGCCAGCAGTTTGACAGGGGACTACTACGAGCAGTACTTC. Translation gives CASSLTGDYYEQYF.